These 2 T cell receptor beta chains were sequenced from one sample in a study of cytomegalovirus exposure and HLA in healthy donors. PCR used 60 Vbeta primers and 13 Jbeta primers. Sequencing was performed with immunoSEQ multiplex PCR; in TCRdb, only in-frame clones are kept and a portion is missing. Among approximately 130,000 clones listed, roughly 83% were seen once. The sample comprised PBMCs. The source is a girl aged 2 to 9 in good health and CMV-seronegative.

This chain uses TRBV2 with TRBJ2-1; 8 positions agree with TRBD1. The CDR3 length is 15 residues. Germline V gene sequence: CDR1 SNHLY, CDR2 FYNNEI. After removal of 7 bases from V and 7 bases from J, the junction contained 12 bases not matched to a gene. CDR3 amino acids: CASNLRTGYANEQFF. The CDR3 DNA reads as TGTGCCAGCAACCTAAGGACAGGGTACGCGAATGAGCAGTTCTTC. Full variable domain (missing parts from reference TRBV2 and TRBJ2-1): EPEVTQTPSHQVTQMGQEVILRCVPISNHLYFYWYRQILGQKVEFLVSFYNNEISEKSEIFDDQFSVERPDGSNFTLKIRSTKLEDSAMYFCASNLRTGYANEQFFGPGTRLTVL.

The chain uses TRBV6-5 and TRBJ2-1; D possibly corresponds to TRBD2 (6 bases). Trimming removed 5 bases from V and 2 bases from J, with 10 bases in between. Per germline, CDR1 MNHEY and CDR2 SVGAGI. The CDR3 is made up of 14 amino acids. The CDR3 nucleotides are TGTGCCAGCAGTACTACGGGGGCCTACAATGAGCAGTTCTTC. Translated, it gives CASSTTGAYNEQFF.